A single TCR beta chain is shown here with its context. Method: immunoSEQ multiplex PCR; TCRdb's copy keeps in-frame clones and lacks some. In the table there are roughly 120,000 clones, approximately 90% of which are singletons. The data are from a study of T cell changes during pregnancy in multiple sclerosis. CDR1 MDHEN and CDR2 SYDVKM come from the germline V gene. With 3 bases clipped from V and 2 bases from J, the junction kept 1 base outside the gene matches. CDR3 length: 13 amino acids. The sample here was peripheral blood, taken in the third trimester of pregnancy. The chain recombines TRBV28 with TRBJ2-7, with 7 bases fitting TRBD1. This clonotype was sampled from a female donor with multiple sclerosis, enrolled in a pregnancy study. The CDR3 DNA is TGTGCCAGCAGTTTGACAGGGCCCTACGAGCAGTACTTC. Protein product: CASSLTGPYEQYF.